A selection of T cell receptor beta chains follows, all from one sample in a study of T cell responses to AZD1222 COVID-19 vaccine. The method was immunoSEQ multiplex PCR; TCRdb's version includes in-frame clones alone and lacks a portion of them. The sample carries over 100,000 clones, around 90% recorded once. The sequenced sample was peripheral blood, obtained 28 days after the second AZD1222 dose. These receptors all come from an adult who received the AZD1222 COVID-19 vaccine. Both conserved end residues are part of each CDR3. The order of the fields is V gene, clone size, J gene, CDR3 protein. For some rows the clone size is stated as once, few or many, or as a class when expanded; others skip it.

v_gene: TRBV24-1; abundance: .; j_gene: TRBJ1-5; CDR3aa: CATLTPGTGFGGGNQPQHF
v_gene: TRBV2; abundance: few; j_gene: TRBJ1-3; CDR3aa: CASSDSGAGGNTIYF
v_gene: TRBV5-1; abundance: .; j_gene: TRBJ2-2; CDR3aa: CASSLGSGELFF
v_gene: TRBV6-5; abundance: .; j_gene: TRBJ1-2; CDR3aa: CATHPFGNVNYGYTF
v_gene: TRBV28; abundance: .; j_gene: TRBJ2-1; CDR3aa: CASSLAGGFYNEQFF
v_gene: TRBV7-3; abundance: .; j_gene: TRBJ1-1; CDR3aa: CASSLGHSNTEAFF
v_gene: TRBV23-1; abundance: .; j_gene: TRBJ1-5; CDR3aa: CASSHVSRDSRYSNQPQHF
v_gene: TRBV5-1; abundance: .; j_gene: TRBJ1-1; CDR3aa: CASSRETGEEGTEAFF
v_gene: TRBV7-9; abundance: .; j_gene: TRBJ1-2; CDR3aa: CASSLTDRGRSGNYGYTF
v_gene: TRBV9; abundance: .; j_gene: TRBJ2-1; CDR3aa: CASSEYRDYGYNEQFF
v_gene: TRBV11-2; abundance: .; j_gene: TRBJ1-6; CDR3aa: CASSMDRGNGPLHF
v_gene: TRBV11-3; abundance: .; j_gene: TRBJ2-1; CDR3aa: CASSWGGRIHEQFF
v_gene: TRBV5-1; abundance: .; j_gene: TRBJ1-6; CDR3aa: CASSLVFLGQGPLDNSPLHF
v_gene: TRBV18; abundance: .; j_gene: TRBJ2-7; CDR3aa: CASSPAQGGYEQYF
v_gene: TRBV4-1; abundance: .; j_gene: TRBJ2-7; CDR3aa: CASSHQGLAVSYEQYF
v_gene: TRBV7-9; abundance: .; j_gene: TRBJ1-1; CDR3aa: CASNGQRHTEAFF
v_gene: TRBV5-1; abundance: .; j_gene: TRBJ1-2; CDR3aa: CASSLAAGDYGYTF
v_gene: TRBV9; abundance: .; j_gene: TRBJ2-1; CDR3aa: CASSLSQFPGFNEQFF
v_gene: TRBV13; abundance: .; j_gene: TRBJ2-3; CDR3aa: CASSLVTGTDTQYF
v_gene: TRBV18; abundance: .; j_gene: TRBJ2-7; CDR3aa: CASSPRVETYEQYF
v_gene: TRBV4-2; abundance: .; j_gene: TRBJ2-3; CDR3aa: CASSQDMVGETDTQYF
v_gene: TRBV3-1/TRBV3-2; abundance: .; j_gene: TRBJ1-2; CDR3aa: CASSLRQGIYGYTF
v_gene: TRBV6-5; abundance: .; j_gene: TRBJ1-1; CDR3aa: CASSRQGAEAFF
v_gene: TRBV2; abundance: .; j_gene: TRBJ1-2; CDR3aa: CASSDRYSSGYTF
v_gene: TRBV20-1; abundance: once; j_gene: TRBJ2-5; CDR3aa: CSVDETQYF
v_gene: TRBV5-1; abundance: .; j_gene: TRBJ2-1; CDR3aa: CASSLGTSGHNEQFF
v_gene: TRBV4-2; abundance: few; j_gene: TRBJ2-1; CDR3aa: CASSSGPYNEQFF
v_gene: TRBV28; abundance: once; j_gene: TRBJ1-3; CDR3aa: CASTGFPGNTIYF
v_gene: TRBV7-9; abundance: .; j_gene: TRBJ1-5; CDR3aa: CASSPHDLQPQHF
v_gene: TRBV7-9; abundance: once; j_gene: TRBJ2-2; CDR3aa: CASSTPPTSGSRTGELFF
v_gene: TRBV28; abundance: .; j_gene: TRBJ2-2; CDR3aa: CASSYPGQGPPTGELFF
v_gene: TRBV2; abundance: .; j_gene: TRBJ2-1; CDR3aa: CASSFSREQFF
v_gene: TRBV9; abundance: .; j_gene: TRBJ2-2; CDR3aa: CASSVEPEANTGELFF
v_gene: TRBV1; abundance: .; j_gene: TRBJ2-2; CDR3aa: CTSSQRADEGREKGGELFF
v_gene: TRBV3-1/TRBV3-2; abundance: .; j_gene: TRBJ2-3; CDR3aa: CASSQGHTDTQYF
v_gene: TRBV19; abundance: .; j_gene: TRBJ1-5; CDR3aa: CASSPGQSKNQPQHF
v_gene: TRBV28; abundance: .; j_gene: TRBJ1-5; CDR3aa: CASSRTGGQPQHF
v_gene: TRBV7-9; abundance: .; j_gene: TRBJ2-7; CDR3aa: CASSSSGFYEQYF
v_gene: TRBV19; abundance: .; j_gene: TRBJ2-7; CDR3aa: CASSIWGQGAGEQYF
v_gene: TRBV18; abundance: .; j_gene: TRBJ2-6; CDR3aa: CASSPANQGSGANVLTF
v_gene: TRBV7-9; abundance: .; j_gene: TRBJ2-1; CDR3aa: CASSFRGGLPKDEQFF
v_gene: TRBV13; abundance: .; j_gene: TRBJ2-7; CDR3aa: CASSLPGGRGTYEQYF
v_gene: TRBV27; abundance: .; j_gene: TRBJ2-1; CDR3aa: CASSRWPGTGDNEQFF
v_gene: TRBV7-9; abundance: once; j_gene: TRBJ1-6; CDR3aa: CASSQNPPLHF
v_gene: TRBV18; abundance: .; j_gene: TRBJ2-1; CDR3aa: CASSPPASGSHNEQFF
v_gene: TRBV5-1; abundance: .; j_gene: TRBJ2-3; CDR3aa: CASSFLATEADTQYF
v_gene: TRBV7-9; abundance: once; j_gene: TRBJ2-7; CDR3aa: CASSPGQLYEQYF
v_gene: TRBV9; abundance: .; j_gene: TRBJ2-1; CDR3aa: CASSDAGGYNEQFF
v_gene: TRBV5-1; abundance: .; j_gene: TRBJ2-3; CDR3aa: CASRETGQGGTDTQYF
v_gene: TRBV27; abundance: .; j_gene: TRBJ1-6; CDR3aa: CASSPDIRSYNSPLHF
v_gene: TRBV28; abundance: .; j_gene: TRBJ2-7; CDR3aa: CASSFYPGAATYEQYF
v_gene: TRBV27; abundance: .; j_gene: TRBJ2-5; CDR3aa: CASSLGLAGGQETQYF
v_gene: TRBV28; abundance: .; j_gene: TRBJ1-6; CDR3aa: CASRFSGQGGGNSPLHF
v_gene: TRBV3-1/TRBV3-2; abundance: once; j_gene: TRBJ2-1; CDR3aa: CASSQGVEDEQFF
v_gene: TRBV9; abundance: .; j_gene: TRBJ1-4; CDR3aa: CASSVTRGRTNEKLFF
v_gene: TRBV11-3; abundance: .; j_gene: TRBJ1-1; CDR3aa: CASSLHMNTEAFF